What follows is one TCR beta chain and its context. CDR3 length: 15 amino acids. V gave up 5 bases and J gave up 0 bases; unmatched junction bases: 2. The germline V gene has CDR1 MRHNA and CDR2 SNTAGT. Clones were read by immunoSEQ multiplex PCR, and TCRdb kept only the in-frame ones, dropping some. Here the sample spans hundreds of thousands of clones, 80% being singletons. This specimen belongs to a study of blood T cell repertoires in COVID-19. Whole-study context: Nucleic acid was either cDNA or gDNA, and it came from T cells, B-cell-depleted T cells, or PBMCs.

The receptor was derived from a young man with acute COVID-19. The sample consisted of PBMCs or T cells enriched from blood (not recorded which). The V and J genes are TRBV6-4 and TRBJ2-3; TRBD2 matches at 10 bases. The CDR3 coding sequence is TGTGCCAGCAGTAGCGGGGGGGCTAGCACAGATACGCAGTATTTT. Amino acid sequence: CASSSGGASTDTQYF.